The present entry profiles one T cell receptor beta chain with its context. Repertoires were generated with immunoSEQ multiplex PCR, while TCRdb's copy carries only in-frame clones and drops some. The sample includes almost 250,000 clones, roughly 91% seen only once; the top ten take 4.1%. This sample is drawn from a study of blood T cell repertoires in COVID-19. CDR3 size: 15 residues. V shed 8 bases, J shed 8 bases, and the junction held 16 bases outside the gene matches. Germline V lookup: CDR1 MDHEN, CDR2 SYDVKM. Membership in each cohort depended on participant-reported clinical history. The genes are TRBV28 and TRBJ1-2; 8 bases line up with TRBD1. Sequenced material: PBMCs or T cells enriched from blood (not recorded which). This sequence originates from a woman aged 25 to 45 who had recovered from COVID-19. CDR3 region: CASLNTLYRGWGYTF. In DNA, the CDR3 is TGTGCCAGCCTCAATACGCTTTACAGGGGGTGGGGCTACACCTTC.